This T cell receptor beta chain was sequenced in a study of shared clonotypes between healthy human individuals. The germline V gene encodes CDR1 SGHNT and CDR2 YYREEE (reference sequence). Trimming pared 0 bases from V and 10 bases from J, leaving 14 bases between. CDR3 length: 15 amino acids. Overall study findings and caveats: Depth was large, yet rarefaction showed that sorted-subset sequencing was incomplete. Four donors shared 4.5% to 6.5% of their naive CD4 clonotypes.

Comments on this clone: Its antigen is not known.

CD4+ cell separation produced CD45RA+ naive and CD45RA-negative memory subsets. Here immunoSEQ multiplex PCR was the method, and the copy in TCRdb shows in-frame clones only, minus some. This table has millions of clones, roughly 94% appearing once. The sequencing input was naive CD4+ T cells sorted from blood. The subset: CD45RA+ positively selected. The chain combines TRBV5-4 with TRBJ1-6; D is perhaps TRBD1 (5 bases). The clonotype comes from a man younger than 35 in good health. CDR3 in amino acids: CASSLDNQGRSPLHF. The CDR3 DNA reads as TGTGCCAGCAGCTTGGATAACCAGGGACGATCACCCCTCCACTTT. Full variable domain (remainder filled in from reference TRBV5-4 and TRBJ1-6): ETGVTQSPTHLIKTRGQQVTLRCSSQSGHNTVSWYQQALGQGPQFIFQYYREEENGRGNFPPRFSGLQFPNYSSELNVNALELDDSALYLCASSLDNQGRSPLHFGNGTRLTVT.